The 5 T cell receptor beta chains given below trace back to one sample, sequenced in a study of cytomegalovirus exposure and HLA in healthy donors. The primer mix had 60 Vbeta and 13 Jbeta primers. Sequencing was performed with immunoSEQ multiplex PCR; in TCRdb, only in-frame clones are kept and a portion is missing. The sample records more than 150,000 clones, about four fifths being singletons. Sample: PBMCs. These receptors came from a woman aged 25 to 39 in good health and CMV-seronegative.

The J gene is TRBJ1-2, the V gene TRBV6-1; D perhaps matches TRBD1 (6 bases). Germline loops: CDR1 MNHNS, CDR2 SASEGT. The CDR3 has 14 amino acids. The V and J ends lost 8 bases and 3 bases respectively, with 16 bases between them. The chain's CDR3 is CASGGWGLHYGYTF. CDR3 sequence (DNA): TGTGCCAGCGGAGGCTGGGGGCTTCACTATGGCTACACCTTC.

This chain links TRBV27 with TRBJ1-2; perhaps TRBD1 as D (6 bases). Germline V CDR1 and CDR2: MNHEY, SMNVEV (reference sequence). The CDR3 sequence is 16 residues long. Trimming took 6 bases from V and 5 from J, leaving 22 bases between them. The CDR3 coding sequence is TGTGCCAGCAGCCCATCCCAGACAGGCGGTTATTATGGCTACACCTTC. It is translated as CASSPSQTGGYYGYTF.

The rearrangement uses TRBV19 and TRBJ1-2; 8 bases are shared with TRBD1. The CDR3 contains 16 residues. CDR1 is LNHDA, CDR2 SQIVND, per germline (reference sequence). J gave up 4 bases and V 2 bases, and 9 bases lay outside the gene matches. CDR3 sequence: CASSISSQGAGYGYTF. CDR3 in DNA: TGTGCCAGTAGTATATCCTCCCAGGGGGCAGGCTATGGCTACACCTTC.

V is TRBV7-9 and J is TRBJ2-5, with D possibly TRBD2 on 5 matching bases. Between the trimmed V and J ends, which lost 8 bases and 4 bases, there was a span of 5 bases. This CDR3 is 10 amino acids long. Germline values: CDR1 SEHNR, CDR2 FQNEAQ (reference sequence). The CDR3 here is CASGRETQYF. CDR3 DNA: TGTGCCAGCGGGAGAGAGACCCAGTACTTC. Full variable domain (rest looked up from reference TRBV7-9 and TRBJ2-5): DTGVSQNPRHKITKRGQNVTFRCDPISEHNRLYWYRQTLGQGPEFLTYFQNEAQLEKSRLLSDRFSAERPKGSFSTLEIQRTEQGDSAMYLCASGRETQYFGPGTRLLVL.

Here the CDR3 DNA reads TGTGCCAGCAGCCAGGACAGGGATAGGGTCGAGCAGTACTTC. It translates to CASSQDRDRVEQYF. V gene TRBV7-2 combines with J gene TRBJ2-7, with 8 bases identical to TRBD1. Germline V gene lookup returns CDR1 SGHTA and CDR2 FQGNSA. Trimming cost V 5 bases and J 6 bases; bases outside gene matches: 9. The length of the CDR3 is 14 residues.